This TCR beta chain is drawn from a study of CD8+ T cells in alopecia areata. Punch biopsies of lesional scalp, plus peripheral blood, were taken from alopecia areata patients. Extraction of RNA preceded its reverse transcription into cDNA, which served as the sequencing template. This table comes from immunoSEQ multiplex PCR, and its TCRdb copy is limited to in-frame clones, with some not included. The data contain about 180,000 clones, 50% to 70% of them singletons. V lost 2 bases to trimming and J lost 6 bases, with 14 bases between them. Germline-derived CDR1 and CDR2 are SGHTA and FQGTGA. The CDR3 runs to 15 residues. This clone was counted between two and nine times.

The rearrangement links TRBV7-3 to TRBJ2-1; unclear D gene. The sample here was CD4+ T cells sorted from blood, taken at week 0. The TCR sequence derives from a human donor with alopecia areata. CDR3: CASSLGSGTANEQFF. CDR3 nucleotide sequence: TGTGCCAGCAGCTTAGGCTCAGGAACAGCCAATGAGCAGTTCTTC.